The clone carrying this TCR beta chain occurred many times. TCRdb reprocessed the RT-PCR reads with MiXCR, giving one entry per CDR3 protein. The repertoire consists of about 650,000 distinct CDR3 sequences, with 14% occurring once and the leading ten covering 7.5% to 8%. This specimen comes from a study of response to subunit inactivated influenza vaccine. V shed 6 bases and J shed 2 bases, with 11 bases lying between them. This CDR3 is built from 13 residues. This sequence joins TRBV12-3 or TRBV12-4 and TRBJ2-7; tentative D call: TRBD2 (6 bases). The TCR originated in a man aged 45-65 years who received an inactivated influenza vaccine. The sequencing here drew on PBMCs from blood, taken 14 to 15 days before vaccination. This CDR3 is CASSLRGAYEQYF. In DNA, the CDR3 is TGTGCCAGCAGCTTGCGGGGTGCCTACGAGCAGTACTTC.